Sequencing of this T cell receptor (beta chain) was carried out in a study of blood T cell repertoires in COVID-19. Overall study context: There were acute and convalescent COVID-19 samples, and they came from the United States, Italy and Spain. Sources were T cells, B-cell-depleted T cells, or PBMCs; the material itself was cDNA or gDNA.

Original handling: Reference gene primer amplification gave nucleated cell count estimates. Some clones are missing from TCRdb's copy, which holds only in-frame ones; the method was immunoSEQ multiplex PCR. D and trimming come from the DNA, and the V and J calls and clone size come from that table. Among under 75,000 clones, around 80% were seen once, and the ten largest hold 6.5% to 8.5%. The CDR3 covers 15 residues. CDR1 and CDR2 (germline): SGHNT, YYREEE (reference sequence). V was clipped by 0 bases and J by 2 bases, with 9 bases between them. Specimen: peripheral blood. The chain links TRBV5-4 to TRBJ2-1; D is uncertain. The source of this sequence is a man between 60 and 75 years old with acute or convalescent COVID-19. The CDR3 loop is CASSLEAVTYNEQFF. CDR3 DNA: TGTGCCAGCAGCTTGGAAGCCGTCACCTACAATGAGCAGTTCTTC.